The 10 T cell receptor beta chains presented below share a single source sample, sequenced in a study of spatial heterogeneity in lung cancer. Study-level results: In tumors, expanded intratumoral alpha and beta TCR counts tracked mutation counts.

TCRdb processed the 5' RACE reads anew with MiXCR; each CDR3 protein has one entry. The sample records about 14,000 distinct CDR3 sequences, 4.5% to 6% being singletons. Specified time point: sample taken at primary tumor resection. No antigen has been assigned to these receptors. Sequenced here: lung tumor tissue, sampled at surgery. All receptors derive from a female donor with early-stage non-small cell lung cancer.

This clonotype showed up many times. V is TRBV7-9 and J is TRBJ2-5, with 8 bases matching TRBD2. The germline gives CDR1 SEHNR, CDR2 FQNEAQ (reference sequence). This CDR3 has 13 amino acids. V was clipped by 5 bases and J by 3 bases; unmatched bases: 2. The CDR3 bases are TGTGCCAGCAGCCGGGAGGGGGAAGAGACCCAGTACTTC. Residues: CASSREGEETQYF.

This clonotype was recorded many times. The J gene is TRBJ1-2, the V gene TRBV5-1; no clear D gene. This CDR3 contains 14 residues. Germline V gene sequence: CDR1 SGHRS, CDR2 YFSETQ. V lost 3 bases and J 0 bases, leaving 9 bases between the germline ends. CDR3 protein: CASSSHPANYGYTF. CDR3 in DNA: TGCGCCAGCAGCTCCCACCCCGCTAACTATGGCTACACCTTC. Combining the CDR3 with reference TRBV5-1 and TRBJ1-2 gives the whole variable domain KAGVTQTPRYLIKTRGQQVTLSCSPISGHRSVSWYQQTPGQGLQFLFEYFSETQRNKGNFPGRFSGRQFSNSRSEMNVSTLELGDSALYLCASSSHPANYGYTFGSGTRLTVV.

By sample fraction, this clonotype is medium-sized (0.01 to 0.1%). The V and J genes are TRBV28 and TRBJ1-2; D possibly corresponds to TRBD1 (5 bases). The V and J ends lost 4 bases and 8 bases respectively, with 23 bases between them. Germline V gene data show CDR1 as MDHEN and CDR2 as SYDVKM. The CDR3 runs 16 residues. The DNA for the CDR3 is TGTGCCAGCAGTTCCCCCGGGGCAGGGCAATCCGGCGGCTACACCTTC. Amino acids: CASSSPGAGQSGGYTF.

This clonotype is medium-sized by share. The chain couples TRBV11-2 to TRBJ2-5; D tentatively reads TRBD1 or TRBD2 (5 bases each). Germline V lookup: CDR1 SGHAT, CDR2 FQNNGV. V was cut by 4 bases and J by 1 base, with 10 bases left in between. This CDR3 contains 14 residues. CDR3 nucleotide sequence: TGTGCCAGCAGCTCGGGACCCTTCCAAGAGACCCAGTACTTC. This translates into CASSSGPFQETQYF.

This clonotype was recorded at least ten times. The chain employs TRBV4-1 and TRBJ1-5; the match to TRBD1 covers 9 bases. The germline V gene has CDR1 MGHRA and CDR2 YSYEKL. This CDR3 is built from 19 residues. V was pared by 0 bases and J by 0 bases, with 9 bases of the junction left unmatched. The chain's CDR3 is CASSQEQGAGAHSNQPQHF. The CDR3 nucleotides are TGCGCCAGCAGCCAAGAACAGGGGGCCGGGGCCCATAGCAATCAGCCCCAGCATTTT.

This clonotype was counted many times. The gene calls are TRBV6-5 and TRBJ1-6; D gene ambiguous. The germline CDR1 and CDR2 sequences are MNHEY and SVGAGI. CDR3 length: 15 amino acids. With 6 bases removed from V and 5 bases from J, the gap between germline ends came to 14 bases. The CDR3 loop reads CASRLRTTNNSPLHF. CDR3 nucleotides: TGTGCCAGCAGATTGCGTACCACCAATAATTCACCCCTCCACTTT.

This clonotype was detected ten times or more. The chain recombines TRBV28 with TRBJ1-2, with D perhaps matching TRBD1 (5 bases). In germline, CDR1 is MDHEN, CDR2 SYDVKM. V gave up 6 bases and J gave up 2 bases, with 16 bases separating them. There are 15 residues in the CDR3. CDR3 coding DNA: TGTGCCAGCAGGTTCCGGGGGTCGGGGAACTATGGCTACACCTTC. Its protein is CASRFRGSGNYGYTF.

This clonotype was picked up many times. The V gene is TRBV7-9, the J gene TRBJ2-3, with TRBD1 matching 7 bases. The CDR3 spans 16 residues. With V trimmed by 5 bases and J by 1 base, 9 bases remained unmatched. CDR1 SEHNR and CDR2 FQNEAQ come from the germline V gene (reference sequence). Here the CDR3 DNA reads TGTGCCAGCAGCCCACCTACAGGGGTTGGCACAGATACGCAGTATTTT. Amino acids: CASSPPTGVGTDTQYF.

This clonotype was detected many times. J is TRBJ1-1 and V is TRBV6-6; D gene uncertain. V lost 2 bases, J lost 3 bases, and 7 bases lay in between. Germline values: CDR1 MNHNY, CDR2 SVGAGI (reference sequence). The CDR3 runs to 13 residues. This chain's CDR3 is CASSYSGYTEAFF. The CDR3 nucleotides are TGTGCCAGCAGTTACAGCGGCTACACTGAAGCTTTCTTT.

This clonotype occurred many times. This chain joins TRBV6-5 and TRBJ1-1; D is ambiguous. CDR1 is MNHEY, CDR2 SVGAGI, per germline. V was clipped by 2 bases and J by 6 bases, with 10 bases between them. The CDR3 extends over 13 amino acids. The CDR3 loop reads CASSYAVGSEAFF. The CDR3 region has the DNA TGTGCCAGCAGTTACGCGGTGGGATCTGAAGCTTTCTTT.